This T cell receptor (beta chain) was captured in a study of beta chain features in type 1 diabetes. Germline V lookup: CDR1 SEHNR, CDR2 FQNEAQ (reference sequence). This CDR3 comprises 15 residues. The ends were cut back, 5 bases at V and 5 bases at J, with 18 bases in the middle. Regarding the study as a whole: Sequencing of cDNA might inflate the share of cells that strongly express TCR. Type 1 diabetes patients had fewer VDJ junction insertions and more deletions. In all four CD4+ subsets, TCRB CDR3 length was significantly, moderately reduced in type 1 diabetes.

Details on this clone: Antigen: not known.

Expressed TCRB transcripts got sequenced, as all isolated RNA was reverse transcribed. Generated by immunoSEQ multiplex PCR, the TCRdb table keeps only in-frame clones and is missing some. The data show about 650,000 clones, 9.5% to 15% seen once. Sequenced input: naive CD4+ T cells from blood. The receptor was isolated from a man aged 25 to 40 with type 1 diabetes. This chain uses TRBV7-9 with TRBJ1-2; D remains ambiguous. The CDR3 sequence is CASSPRDGSSYGYTF. In nucleotides, the CDR3 is TGTGCCAGCAGCCCTCGAGACGGCAGTAGTTATGGCTACACCTTC.